Only a few counts were recorded for the clone carrying this TCR beta chain. The sample belongs to a study of T-cell memory formation after mild COVID-19. Trimming took off 1 base at V and 6 bases at J, with 12 bases between the two ends. The CDR3 extends over 15 amino acids. CDR1 SGHTA and CDR2 FQGNSA come from the germline V gene. TCRdb analysed the 5' RACE reads with MiXCR anew, one entry per CDR3 protein. Here the sample spans hundreds of thousands of distinct CDR3 sequences, about a sixth being singletons. This clonotype was obtained from a man aged 18 to 35 who had mild COVID-19 (a few samples of this study predate the infection). Cell type and time point are not known. Input material: PBMCs or a T cell subset sorted from them (not recorded which). The V call is TRBV7-2, the J call TRBJ2-2; the D gene could be TRBD1 or TRBD2 (5 bases each). The CDR3 DNA reads TGTGCCAGCAGCTTAGGGGGCGGGTGGTCCGGGGAGCTGTTTTTT. Protein product: CASSLGGGWSGELFF.